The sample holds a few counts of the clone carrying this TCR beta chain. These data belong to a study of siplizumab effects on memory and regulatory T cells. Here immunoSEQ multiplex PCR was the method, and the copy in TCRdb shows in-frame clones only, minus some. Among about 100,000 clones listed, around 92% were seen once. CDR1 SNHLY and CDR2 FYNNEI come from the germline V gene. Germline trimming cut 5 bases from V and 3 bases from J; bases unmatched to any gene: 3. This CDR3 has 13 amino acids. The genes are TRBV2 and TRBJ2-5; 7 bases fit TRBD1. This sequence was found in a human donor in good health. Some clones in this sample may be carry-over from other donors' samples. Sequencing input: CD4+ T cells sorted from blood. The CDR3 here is CASSLQGKETQYF. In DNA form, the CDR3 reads TGTGCCAGCAGTTTACAGGGGAAAGAGACCCAGTACTTC.